The 12 T cell receptor beta chains given below trace back to one sample, sequenced in a study of vaccination and CD4 T cells after COVID-19. Treatment in this sample: approximately 11-day PBMC culture with coronavirus spike peptide pools or control peptides (ViraFEST assay). The Oncomine TCR Beta short-read assay was what sequenced the DNA obtained from cultured CD4+ T cells. From the PCR reads, TCRdb called clonotypes with MiXCR, one entry per CDR3 protein. The sample contains about 11,000 distinct CDR3 sequences, 29% of which appear only once. These receptors have no known antigen. Sequences were obtained from cultured CD4+ T cells from blood. The receptors were gathered from a human donor with COVID-19.

This clonotype is medium-sized within its sample. The gene calls are TRBV6-2 or TRBV6-3 and TRBJ1-5; no clear D. Trimming pared 2 bases from V and 5 bases from J, leaving 4 bases between. The CDR3 contains 12 residues. Germline CDR1 reads MNHEY; CDR2 reads SVGEGT. The CDR3, as DNA: TGTGCCAGCAGTTACAGAGATCAGCCCCAGCATTTT. Encoded protein: CASSYRDQPQHF.

The V and J genes are TRBV20-1 and TRBJ1-3; D ambiguous. The CDR3 sequence is 15 residues long. V was shortened by 0 bases and J by 1 base, with 10 bases between the two germline ends. Germline V CDR1 and CDR2: DFQATT, SNEGSKA (reference sequence). The CDR3 loop reads CSARDMRISGNTIYF. The CDR3 bases are TGCAGTGCTAGAGATATGAGGATATCTGGAAACACCATATATTTT.

The DNA for the CDR3 is TGCGCCACCAGGGGGACAGGCAATCAGCCCCAGCATTTT. Its translation: CATRGTGNQPQHF. The V gene is TRBV10-1, the J gene TRBJ1-5; TRBD1 agrees at 7 bases. Germline V gene lookup returns CDR1 WNHNN and CDR2 SYGVQD (reference sequence). V lost 10 bases and J lost 2; bases outside the gene matches: 5. This CDR3 region has 13 residues.

This clonotype was counted only a few times. The chain recombines TRBV21-1 with TRBJ2-6; the D call TRBD2 from the table was never checked on the DNA. TRBV21-1 represents a pseudogene. The CDR3 sequence is 17 residues long. The CDR3 DNA follows: TGTGCCAGCAGCAGCCGGGCCCTCCGCTCTGGGGCCAACGTCCTGACTTTC. Protein sequence: CASSSRALRSGANVLTF.

This chain connects TRBV4-3 to TRBJ2-7, with TRBD2 matching over 8 bases. V shed 0 bases, J shed 2 bases, and the junction held 9 bases outside the gene matches. CDR1 is LGHNA and CDR2 is YSLEER in the germline V gene. The CDR3 contains 17 residues. CDR3 sequence: CASSQDAGGGITYEQYF. CDR3 sequence (DNA): TGCGCCAGCAGCCAAGATGCCGGCGGGGGGATAACCTACGAGCAGTACTTC.

The chain recombines TRBV15 with TRBJ2-5, with a weak D call TRBD2 (6 bases). The length of the CDR3 is 13 residues. CDR1 is LNHNV, CDR2 YYDKDF, per germline (reference sequence). Between the trimmed V and J ends, which lost 3 bases and 5 bases, there was a span of 10 bases. This CDR3 is CATSSVGGETQYF. The CDR3 DNA sequence: TGTGCCACCAGCAGTGTGGGGGGTGAGACCCAGTACTTC.

The sample holds a few counts of this clonotype. This chain uses TRBV6-1 with TRBJ1-2, with TRBD1 matching 7 bases. The germline gives CDR1 MNHNS, CDR2 SASEGT. The CDR3 extends over 13 amino acids. The junction had 6 bases not matched to a gene; V was cut back by 6 bases and J by 5 bases. The CDR3 bases are TGTGCCAGCAGCGGGACAGACGATTATGGCTACACCTTC. This encodes CASSGTDDYGYTF.

The chain has TRBV20-1 and TRBJ2-6, with 9 bases matching TRBD1. The V gene's germline CDR1 is DFQATT and CDR2 SNEGSKA (reference sequence). The CDR3 length is 17 residues. The ends lost 6 bases at V and 1 base at J; junction bases unmatched: 10. The CDR3 bases are TGCAGTGCCAAAGGACAGGGGCGGATGTCTGGGGCCAACGTCCTGACTTTC. Amino acid sequence: CSAKGQGRMSGANVLTF.

The V call is TRBV7-2, the J call TRBJ2-6; weak D call: TRBD1 (6 bases). V was clipped by 5 bases and J by 4 bases, with 21 bases between them. The CDR3 has 18 residues. Germline loops: CDR1 SGHTA, CDR2 FQGNSA. In DNA form, the CDR3 reads TGTGCCAGCAGCACCCTCACAGGGACGCCGTTCGGGGCCAACGTCCTGACTTTC. Its translation: CASSTLTGTPFGANVLTF.

This clonotype showed up just a few times. The rearrangement joins TRBV20-1 to TRBJ1-1; D unresolved. The CDR3 covers 16 residues. Germline V gene lookup returns CDR1 DFQATT and CDR2 SNEGSKA (reference sequence). V lost 0 bases and J 1 base, leaving 15 bases between the germline ends. The DNA for the CDR3 is TGCAGTGCTAGAGAGGGCGGGGATACTAGGAACACTGAAGCTTTCTTT. It yields the protein CSAREGGDTRNTEAFF.

This chain connects TRBV6-1 to TRBJ1-5, with D possibly TRBD1 on 5 matching bases. CDR3 length: 15 amino acids. Germline V gives CDR1 MNHNS, CDR2 SASEGT. Trimming removed 7 bases from V and 3 bases from J, with 16 bases in between. As DNA, the CDR3 is TGTGCCAGCACCCGGGGCCCGAGGGCCAATCAGCCCCAGCATTTT. This translates into CASTRGPRANQPQHF.

In its sample, this clonotype was seen a few times. V gene TRBV19 combines with J gene TRBJ1-5, with a weak D call TRBD1 (6 bases). This CDR3 is built from 17 residues. Trimming cost V 5 bases and J 3 bases, with 20 bases left between them. Germline V CDR1 and CDR2: LNHDA, SQIVND (reference sequence). In DNA form, the CDR3 reads TGTGCCAGTAGTCCCACCCGGGGCAGGGGTTACAATCAGCCCCAGCATTTT. Protein: CASSPTRGRGYNQPQHF.